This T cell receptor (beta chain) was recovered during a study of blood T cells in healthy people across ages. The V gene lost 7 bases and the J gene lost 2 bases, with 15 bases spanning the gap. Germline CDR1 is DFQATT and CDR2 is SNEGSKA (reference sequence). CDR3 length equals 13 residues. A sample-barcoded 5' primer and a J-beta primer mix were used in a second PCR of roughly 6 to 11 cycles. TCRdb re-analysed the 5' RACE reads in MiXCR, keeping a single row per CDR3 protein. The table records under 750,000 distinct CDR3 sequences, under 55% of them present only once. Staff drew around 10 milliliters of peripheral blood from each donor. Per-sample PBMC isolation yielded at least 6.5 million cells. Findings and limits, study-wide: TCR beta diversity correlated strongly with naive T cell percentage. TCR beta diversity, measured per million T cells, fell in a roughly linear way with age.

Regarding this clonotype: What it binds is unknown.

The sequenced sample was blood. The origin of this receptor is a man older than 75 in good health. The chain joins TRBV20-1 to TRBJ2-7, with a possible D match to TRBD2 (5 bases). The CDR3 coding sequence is TGCAGTGTTTCGCTAGGAGGCACCTACGAGCAGTACTTC. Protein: CSVSLGGTYEQYF.